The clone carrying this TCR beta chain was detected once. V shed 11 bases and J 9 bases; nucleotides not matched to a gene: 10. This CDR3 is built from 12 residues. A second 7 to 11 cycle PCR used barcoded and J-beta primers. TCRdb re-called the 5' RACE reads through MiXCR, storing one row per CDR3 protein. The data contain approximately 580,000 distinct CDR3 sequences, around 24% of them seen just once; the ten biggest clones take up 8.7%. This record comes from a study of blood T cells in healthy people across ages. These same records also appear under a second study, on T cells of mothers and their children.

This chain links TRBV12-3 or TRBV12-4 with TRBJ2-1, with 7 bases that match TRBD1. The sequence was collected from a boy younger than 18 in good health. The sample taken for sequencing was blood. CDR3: CAEGAGVREQFF. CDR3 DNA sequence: TGTGCCGAGGGGGCAGGGGTGCGTGAGCAGTTCTTC.